The clone carrying this T cell receptor (beta chain) was seen many times. The antigen is not known. Within a library made for alpha chains, this beta chain is off target, and its count is uninformative. This sample is drawn from a study of spatial heterogeneity in lung cancer. Across the study: Alpha-chain sequences were detected in numbers that were consistently lower than beta-chain sequences.

General observations from the study: Expanded alpha and beta TCR counts within tumors tracked tumor mutation counts.

The time point: sample taken at primary tumor resection. Donation came from roughly 72 patients with untreated early-stage non-small cell lung cancer. The input material, whole RNA from tumor, nontumor lung or frozen PBMC, was sequenced unsorted. TCRdb independently ran MiXCR on the 5' RACE reads; one entry per CDR3 protein. This sample carries 7,500 to 8,000 distinct CDR3 sequences, around 7% of them seen once, and the ten largest clones take roughly 19%. The length of the CDR3 is 16 residues. V lost 5 bases to trimming and J lost 0 bases, with 14 bases between them. Germline values: CDR1 SGHTA, CDR2 FQGNSA.

This receptor was obtained from a female donor with early-stage non-small cell lung cancer. The V call is TRBV7-2, the J call TRBJ1-5; tentative D call: TRBD1 (5 bases). The source was lung tumor tissue, collected at surgery. CDR3 amino acids: CASSPRGTHSNQPQHF. The CDR3 DNA sequence: TGTGCCAGCAGCCCCAGAGGGACCCATAGCAATCAGCCCCAGCATTTT.